The clone carrying this T cell receptor (beta chain) has more than one count but fewer than ten. Germline CDR1 and CDR2: WNHNN and SYGVQD (reference sequence). V was pared by 6 bases and J by 5 bases, with 7 bases of the junction left unmatched. This CDR3 region has 14 residues. This specimen comes from a study of blood T cell repertoires in COVID-19. Across the study: From the United States, Italy and Spain came samples of acute and convalescent COVID-19.

Generated by immunoSEQ multiplex PCR, the TCRdb table keeps only in-frame clones and is missing some. The sample holds around 50,000 clones, approximately 80% seen once. V is TRBV10-1 and J is TRBJ2-3; 8 bases match TRBD2. Input material: peripheral blood. This clonotype was obtained from a human donor with active or convalescent COVID-19. The donor label of this sample is uncertain. In DNA form, the CDR3 reads TGCGCCAGCAGGACGGGGCTAGCGGGAGATACGCAGTATTTT. This sequence encodes CASRTGLAGDTQYF.